Below, 22 T cell receptor beta chains from the same sample are listed, as sequenced in a study of tumor and adjacent non-tumor tissue in lung cancer. This sample's RNA came from whole unsorted tissue. The library came from three nested PCR rounds adapted from ARM-PCR protocols. TCRdb passed the multiplex PCR reads through MiXCR, listing each CDR3 protein once. The repertoire holds under 95,000 distinct CDR3 sequences, with around 64% as singletons. The sample consisted of lung tumor tissue. The receptors originated from a man aged 60 to 75 with non-small cell lung cancer.

Points on this clonotype: The junction departs from the called germline gene at one end, perhaps through a read error. The rearrangement joins TRBV6-5 to TRBJ1-1; TRBD1 matches 9 bases. The length of the CDR3 is 15 residues. Germline CDR1 MNHEY, CDR2 SVGAGI. The CDR3 nucleotides read TGTGCCAGCAGGTCTTTACAGGGGGCCTCCACTGAATCTTTCTTT. This encodes CASRSLQGASTESFF.

This clonotype was found many times. The rearrangement links TRBV4-1 to TRBJ2-7; 10 positions match TRBD1. Germline trimming cut 2 bases from V and 5 bases from J; bases unmatched to any gene: 12. The CDR3 covers 17 residues. Germline assignment: CDR1 MGHRA and CDR2 YSYEKL. In DNA, the CDR3 is TGCGCCAGCAGCCAACGCTCCCCGGGACAGGGGCTCCACGAGCAGTACTTC. Amino acid sequence: CASSQRSPGQGLHEQYF.

The rearrangement links TRBV6-1 to TRBJ2-2; no clear D gene. The CDR3 sequence is 14 residues long. Trimming removed 9 bases at V and 1 base at J, with 12 bases between. CDR1 and CDR2 from the germline V gene are MNHNS and SASEGT. The CDR3 sequence is CASIDGVNTGELFF. CDR3 nucleotide sequence: TGTGCCAGTATTGATGGAGTGAACACCGGGGAGCTGTTTTTT.

The CDR3 nucleotides are TGTGCCAGTATCCCTTGGGGCGAGACTGAAGCTTTCTTT. This sequence encodes CASIPWGETEAFF. The V gene is TRBV19, the J gene TRBJ1-1; D is perhaps TRBD1 (5 bases). The CDR3 is made up of 13 amino acids. Trimming left V 7 bases short and J 5 bases short, with 14 bases between. From germline, CDR1 is LNHDA and CDR2 SQIVND (reference sequence).

This clonotype has just a few counts. Given a much more abundant clone one base away, this may be a read error. The conserved phenylalanine or tryptophan is not found at the CDR3 terminus, so this likely reflects a read error. The chain joins TRBV13 to TRBJ2-7; D call uncertain. The germline V and J ends were trimmed by 3 bases and 1 base, with 10 bases remaining between them. Germline loops: CDR1 PRHDT, CDR2 FYEKMQ (reference sequence). CDR3 size: 14 residues. The CDR3 loop is CASSFSGKSYEQYI. The CDR3 DNA follows: TGTGCCAGCAGCTTTTCAGGCAAATCCTACGAGCAGTACATC.

This clonotype was detected a few times. Just one base apart from a much larger clone, this may be a read error. This chain links TRBV12-3 or TRBV12-4 with TRBJ2-7; D is uncertain. CDR3 length equals 14 residues. The DNA of the CDR3 is TGTGTCAGCAGTTTAAAAGGTCCGCCTTACGAGCAGTACTTC. Its translation: CVSSLKGPPYEQYF.

Remarks on this clonotype: With a much larger clone just one base away, this may be a read error. This chain links TRBV6-1 with TRBJ2-7, with a tentative D call TRBD2 (6 bases). Germline CDR1 MNHNS, CDR2 SASEGT. The CDR3 spans 15 residues. In nucleotides, the CDR3 is TGTACCAGCAGGACGGGACTCCTGCCTTCCGACGAGCAGTACTTC. It is translated as CTSRTGLLPSDEQYF.

On this clonotype itself: Germline and junction disagree at one end, which may indicate a read error. The rearrangement joins TRBV11-1 to TRBJ2-3; either TRBD1 or TRBD2 may supply D (6 bases each). Germline CDR1 and CDR2: SGHAT and FQDESV (reference sequence). CDR3 size: 16 residues. The DNA of the CDR3 is TGTGCCAATAGCCTTGCACCGGGGGCGTCGCCAGATACGCGGTATTTT. Amino acids: CANSLAPGASPDTRYF.

A remark on this clonotype: Relative to the germline gene, one junction end is altered; a read error may explain this. This chain links TRBV4-1 with TRBJ2-5; no definite D call. Per the germline V gene, CDR1 is MGHRA and CDR2 is YSYEKL. The CDR3 is 16 amino acids. The CDR3 reads CVSSQATLGSEETQYF. DNA for the CDR3: TGTGTCAGCAGCCAAGCGACCCTTGGCTCGGAGGAGACCCAGTACTTC.

Remarks on this clonotype: Possible read error: a much larger clone is one base away. This is likely a read error, given that the CDR3 carries no conserved phenylalanine or tryptophan at its end. The limits of the CDR3 on the DNA are not certain, so only TCRdb's listed CDR3 is given. The chain combines TRBV21-1 with TRBJ1-6. TRBV21-1 is labeled a pseudogene. The CDR3 extends over 15 residues, inclusive of both ends. Here the CDR3 reads CASSPRSSYNSPLHL.

Concerning this clonotype itself: This could be a read error, since a much larger clone is one nucleotide away. This rearrangement joins TRBV20-1 to TRBJ2-1; no clear D gene. Germline CDR1 and CDR2: DFQATT and SNEGSKA (reference sequence). CDR3 size: 11 residues. V lost 6 bases, J lost 7 bases, and 10 bases lay in between. As DNA, the CDR3 is TGCAGTGCAGCCCTATCGAATGAGCAGTTCTTC. Encoded protein: CSAALSNEQFF.

Remarks on this clonotype: Germline is not matched at one junction end, which may reflect a read error. This chain joins TRBV7-9 and TRBJ2-1, with TRBD2 matching 12 bases. CDR3 size: 16 residues. Germline CDR1 SEHNR, CDR2 FQNEAQ (reference sequence). CDR3 bases: TGTGTCAGCAGTTTCACCCTAGCGGGGGGGAACCATGAGCAGTTCTTC. It yields the protein CVSSFTLAGGNHEQFF.

The chain recombines TRBV7-9 with TRBJ2-7, with 8 bases fitting TRBD2. Germline assignment: CDR1 SEHNR and CDR2 FQNEAQ (reference sequence). Trimming cost V 0 bases and J 6 bases; bases outside gene matches: 7. The CDR3 is 15 residues long. The CDR3 is CASSLAIAGLLEQYF. The CDR3 region has the DNA TGTGCCAGCAGCTTAGCAATAGCGGGACTGCTCGAGCAGTACTTC. Variable domain in full (rest from reference TRBV7-9 and TRBJ2-7): DTGVSQNPRHKITKRGQNVTFRCDPISEHNRLYWYRQTLGQGPEFLTYFQNEAQLEKSRLLSDRFSAERPKGSFSTLEIQRTEQGDSAMYLCASSLAIAGLLEQYFGPGTRLTVT.

To note about this clonotype: With a much larger clone just one base away, this may be a read error. V gene TRBV5-8 combines with J gene TRBJ1-1; TRBD1 might be the D (5 bases). This CDR3 is 13 amino acids long. V lost 7 bases and J 10 bases, leaving 20 bases between the germline ends. From germline, CDR1 is SGHTS and CDR2 YDEGEE. This chain's CDR3 is CASCWGRMARAFF. The CDR3 DNA is TGTGCCAGCTGCTGGGGACGGATGGCGAGAGCTTTCTTT.

Concerning this clonotype: One junction end does not reproduce the germline sequence, and a read error may be involved. In DNA form, the CDR3 reads TGTGCCATCAGCCTAGGACAGCTGTACAATGAGCAGTTCTTC. It encodes CAISLGQLYNEQFF. The chain links TRBV11-2 to TRBJ2-1; possibly TRBD1 for D (6 bases). CDR1 and CDR2 from the germline V gene are SGHAT and FQNNGV. The CDR3 sequence is 14 residues long.

In regard to this clonotype: This may be a read error: a much more frequent sequence differs by one nucleotide. This chain connects TRBV20-1 to TRBJ2-1; TRBD2 aligns across 10 bases. The junction had 7 bases not matched to a gene; V was cut back by 4 bases and J by 7 bases. In germline, CDR1 is DFQATT, CDR2 SNEGSKA (reference sequence). CDR3 length: 14 amino acids. The CDR3 reads CSAKSGGARNEQFF. Written as DNA, the CDR3 is TGCAGTGCTAAGAGCGGGGGGGCTAGGAATGAGCAGTTCTTC.

This clonotype appeared many times. This chain connects TRBV20-1 to TRBJ1-1, with D hard to call. The CDR3 totals 11 residues. V was shortened by 2 bases and J by 0 bases, with 1 base between the two germline ends. The V gene's germline CDR1 is DFQATT and CDR2 SNEGSKA (reference sequence). Here the CDR3 reads CSARMNTEAFF. Here the CDR3 DNA reads TGCAGTGCTAGAATGAACACTGAAGCTTTCTTT.

To note about this clonotype: A junction end diverges from the germline sequence, so it may reflect a read error. The chain employs TRBV11-1 and TRBJ1-6; D is unresolved. This CDR3 has 13 residues. The V gene's germline CDR1 is SGHAT and CDR2 FQDESV (reference sequence). CDR3 region: CANSFLGNSPLHF. In nucleotides, the CDR3 is TGTGCAAACAGCTTTTTGGGGAATTCACCCCTCCATTTT. Full variable domain (rest looked up from reference TRBV11-1 and TRBJ1-6): EAEVAQSPRYKITEKSQAVAFWCDPISGHATLYWYRQILGQGPELLVQFQDESVVDDSQLPKDRFSAERLKGVDSTLKIQPAELGDSAMYLCANSFLGNSPLHFGNGTRLTVT.

A remark on this clonotype: Given a much more abundant clone one base away, this may be a read error. The genes are TRBV25-1 and TRBJ2-3; 8 nucleotides agree with TRBD2. CDR1 is MGHDK, CDR2 SYGVNS, per germline. The length of the CDR3 is 17 residues. The CDR3 DNA reads TGTGCCAGCAGTGTGGTAACCATAGCGGGGAGCACAGATACGCAGTTTTTT. It is translated as CASSVVTIAGSTDTQFF.

With respect to this clonotype: One base away lies a much larger clone, so this may be a sequencing read error. This chain links TRBV7-9 with TRBJ1-2; tentatively, D is TRBD1 (5 bases). Looked up from germline, CDR1 is SEHNR and CDR2 is FQNEAQ (reference sequence). The CDR3 covers 14 residues. The CDR3: CASSPSTAKYGYTF. The CDR3 bases are TGTGCCAGCAGCCCATCGACAGCTAAGTATGGCTACACCTTC.

On this clonotype itself: The conserved phenylalanine or tryptophan normally closing the CDR3 is absent here, so this likely arose from a read error. The chain recombines TRBV12-3 or TRBV12-4 with TRBJ2-1; 7 bases agree with TRBD2. This CDR3 region has 14 residues. Here the CDR3 reads CASNLGGSHNGQFL. In DNA, the CDR3 is TGTGCCAGCAACCTGGGCGGGAGCCACAATGGGCAGTTCTTA.

The chain has TRBV6-6 and TRBJ1-2; D may be TRBD1 (5 bases). Germline CDR1 reads MNHNY; CDR2 reads SVGAGI (reference sequence). Deletions cut 6 bases from V and 3 bases from J, with 17 bases between. This CDR3 region has 15 residues. The CDR3 sequence: CASSNAGYADYGYTF. In DNA, the CDR3 is TGTGCCAGCAGCAACGCAGGGTACGCGGACTATGGCTACACCTTC.